Detailed here is one T cell receptor (beta chain). The V gene lost 3 bases and the J gene lost 1 base, with 13 bases spanning the gap. This CDR3 spans 16 amino acids. The germline V gene encodes CDR1 MNHEY and CDR2 SMNVEV (reference sequence). This sample is drawn from a study of blood T cell repertoires in COVID-19. TCRdb's copy holds only in-frame clones and misses some; the assay was immunoSEQ multiplex PCR. There are 100,000 or so clones in the sample; about nine tenths occur only once, and 4% to 5.5% lies in the top ten. V gene TRBV27 combines with J gene TRBJ1-5, with D maybe TRBD1 (5 bases). The sequenced sample consisted of peripheral blood. The receptor comes from a woman aged 45-65 years with COVID-19, enrolled during active disease. The CDR3: CASSFGTPWSNQPQHF. The DNA for the CDR3 is TGTGCCAGCAGTTTTGGGACTCCCTGGAGCAATCAGCCCCAGCATTTT.